The sequence of this T cell receptor (beta chain) was determined in a study of CD8 T cell repertoires and HIV-1 epitope variants. Study-level information: The baseline condition was 1M T cells left uncultured.

Survey-depth immunoSEQ sequencing covered TCR beta CDR3 regions. Data came from immunoSEQ multiplex PCR; TCRdb stores just in-frame clones and leaves some out. The repertoire includes fewer than 4,500 clones, about two thirds of them detected once, and around 46% sits in the top ten. About this clone: Antigen unknown.

Germline lookup yields CDR1 SGHDT and CDR2 YYEEEE. The CDR3 extends over 18 amino acids. Trimming cost V 3 bases and J 3 bases, with 21 bases left between them. Study results and limitations: The assay identified only TCR beta chains of antigen-proliferating T cells.

Sequencing was performed on cultured CD8+ T cells derived from PBMCs. The clonotype originates from a male donor with HIV. This chain joins TRBV5-6 and TRBJ2-2, with a tentative D call TRBD2 (6 bases). The CDR3 bases are TGTGCCAGCAGCTATGGGAGGCTAGAATATAGCGACACCGGGGAGCTGTTTTTT. This gives the protein CASSYGRLEYSDTGELFF.